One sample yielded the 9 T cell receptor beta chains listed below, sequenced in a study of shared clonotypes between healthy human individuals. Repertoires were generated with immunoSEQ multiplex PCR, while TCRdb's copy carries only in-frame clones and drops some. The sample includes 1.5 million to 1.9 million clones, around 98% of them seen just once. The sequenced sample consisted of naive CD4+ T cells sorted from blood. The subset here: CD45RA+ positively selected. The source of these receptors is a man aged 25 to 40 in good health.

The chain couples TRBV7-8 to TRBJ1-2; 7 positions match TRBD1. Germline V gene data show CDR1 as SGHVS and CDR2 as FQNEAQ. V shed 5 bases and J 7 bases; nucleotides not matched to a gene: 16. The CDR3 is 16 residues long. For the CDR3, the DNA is TGTGCCAGCAGCCCCCTGGCAGGGGGTGATGCAGGTGGCTACACCTTC. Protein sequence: CASSPLAGGDAGGYTF.

The CDR3 loop is CASTPRNRGSDYGYTF. The CDR3 DNA sequence: TGTGCCAGCACCCCGAGAAACAGGGGATCAGACTATGGCTACACCTTC. This chain links TRBV2 with TRBJ1-2; 7 nucleotides line up with TRBD1. The CDR3 loop spans 16 amino acids. The germline V gene encodes CDR1 SNHLY and CDR2 FYNNEI. The V segment lost 7 bases and the J segment 3 bases; nucleotides outside the gene matches: 14.

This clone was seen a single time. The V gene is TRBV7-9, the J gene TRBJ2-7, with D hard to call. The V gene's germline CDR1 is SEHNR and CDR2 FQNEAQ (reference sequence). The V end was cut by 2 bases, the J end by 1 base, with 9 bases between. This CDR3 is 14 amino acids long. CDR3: CASSLWAESYEQYF. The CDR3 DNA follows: TGTGCCAGCAGCTTATGGGCAGAATCCTACGAGCAGTACTTC. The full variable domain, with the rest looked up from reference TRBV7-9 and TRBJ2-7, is DTGVSQNPRHKITKRGQNVTFRCDPISEHNRLYWYRQTLGQGPEFLTYFQNEAQLEKSRLLSDRFSAERPKGSFSTLEIQRTEQGDSAMYLCASSLWAESYEQYFGPGTRLTVT.

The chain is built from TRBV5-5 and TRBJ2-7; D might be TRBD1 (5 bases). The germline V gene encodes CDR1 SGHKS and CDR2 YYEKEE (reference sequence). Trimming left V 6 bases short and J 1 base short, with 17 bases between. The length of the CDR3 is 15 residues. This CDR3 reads CASNVGAGPSYEQYF. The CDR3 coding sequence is TGTGCCAGCAATGTTGGGGCAGGCCCTTCCTACGAGCAGTACTTC.

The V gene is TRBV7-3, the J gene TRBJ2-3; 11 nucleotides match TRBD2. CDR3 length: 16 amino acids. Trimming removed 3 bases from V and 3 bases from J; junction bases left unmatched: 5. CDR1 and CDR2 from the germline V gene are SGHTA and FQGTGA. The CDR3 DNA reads TGTGCCAGCAGCTTGCTCGGGACTAGCGGAACAGATACGCAGTATTTT. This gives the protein CASSLLGTSGTDTQYF.

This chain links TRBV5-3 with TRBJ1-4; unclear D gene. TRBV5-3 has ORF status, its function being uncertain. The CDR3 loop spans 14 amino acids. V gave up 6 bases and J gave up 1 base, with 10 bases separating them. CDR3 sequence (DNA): TGTGCCAGAATTTCAGGCCTAACTAATGAAAAACTGTTTTTT. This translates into CARISGLTNEKLFF.

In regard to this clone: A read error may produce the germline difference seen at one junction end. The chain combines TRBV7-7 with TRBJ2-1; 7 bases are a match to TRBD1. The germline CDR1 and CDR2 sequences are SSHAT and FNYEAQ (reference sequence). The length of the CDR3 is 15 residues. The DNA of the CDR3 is TGTGCTAGCAGCTTAGGGGACAGACTATTAAATGAGCAGTTCTTC. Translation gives CASSLGDRLLNEQFF.

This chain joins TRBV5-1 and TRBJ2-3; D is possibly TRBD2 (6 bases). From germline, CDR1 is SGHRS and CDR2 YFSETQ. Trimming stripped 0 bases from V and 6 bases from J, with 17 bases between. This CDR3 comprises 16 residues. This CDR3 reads CASSLGAGATGDTQYF. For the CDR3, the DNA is TGCGCCAGCAGCTTGGGAGCGGGTGCTACGGGGGATACGCAGTATTTT.

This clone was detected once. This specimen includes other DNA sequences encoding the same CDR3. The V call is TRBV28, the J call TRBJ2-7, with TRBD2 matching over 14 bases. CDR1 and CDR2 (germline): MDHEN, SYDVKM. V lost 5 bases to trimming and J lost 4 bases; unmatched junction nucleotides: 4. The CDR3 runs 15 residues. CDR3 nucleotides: TGTGCCAGCAGTCAGGGGACTAGCGGGAGTTACGAGCAGTACTTC. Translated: CASSQGTSGSYEQYF.